This entry lists 28 T cell receptor beta chains sequenced from one sample in a study of beta chain features in type 1 diabetes. Expressed TCRB transcripts were sequenced, since all the RNA that had been isolated was reverse transcribed. TCRdb's copy holds only in-frame clones and misses some; the assay was immunoSEQ multiplex PCR. The sample lists some 410,000 clones, roughly 11% occurring once. The sequenced material came from naive CD4+ T cells from blood. Source of these receptors: a woman between 18 and 30 years old in good health.

This clone was detected only a few times. V usage is TRBV29-1 and J usage is TRBJ2-3; 7 nucleotides line up with TRBD1. CDR3 length: 12 residues. V dropped 5 bases and J dropped 6; count of bases not matched to a gene: 5. In germline, CDR1 is SQVTM, CDR2 ANQGSEA. CDR3 sequence (DNA): TGCAGCGTTACTCCGACAGGGGATACGCAGTATTTT. Translation gives CSVTPTGDTQYF.

This clone turned up a few times. The chain combines TRBV29-1 with TRBJ2-7, with 7 bases matching TRBD2. This CDR3 region has 13 residues. Germline trimming cut 6 bases from V and 2 bases from J; bases unmatched to any gene: 7. Germline lookup yields CDR1 SQVTM and CDR2 ANQGSEA. The CDR3, as DNA: TGCAGCGTCGGGGAGGGGATAGCCTACGAGCAGTACTTC. This gives the protein CSVGEGIAYEQYF.

This clone was counted between two and nine times. CDR3 sequence (DNA): TGCGCCAGCAGTAACGTAGAGGGCACAGATACGCAGTATTTT. Translated, it gives CASSNVEGTDTQYF. The rearrangement links TRBV5-1 to TRBJ2-3; D gene unclear. The CDR3 totals 14 residues. V dropped 5 bases and J dropped 1 base, with 11 bases sitting between them. Germline V CDR1 and CDR2: SGHRS, YFSETQ.

The rearrangement links TRBV12-5 to TRBJ1-4; TRBD1 aligns across 8 bases. Germline V gene sequence: CDR1 LGHNT, CDR2 FRNRAP. With V trimmed by 3 bases and J by 8 bases, 5 bases remained unmatched. The CDR3 loop spans 14 amino acids. CDR3 bases: TGTGCTAGTGGTTTCGGACAGGGAGGCGAAAAACTGTTTTTT. Translated: CASGFGQGGEKLFF.

The chain joins TRBV30 to TRBJ1-2; a possible D gene is TRBD1 (6 bases). Germline V gene data show CDR1 as GTSNPN and CDR2 as SVGIG (reference sequence). The CDR3 is 15 amino acids. The V end was cut by 3 bases, the J end by 2 bases, with 16 bases between. The CDR3 loop reads CAWRTAGARNYGYTF. DNA for the CDR3: TGTGCCTGGAGGACCGCAGGGGCGCGGAACTATGGCTACACCTTC.

The rearrangement links TRBV25-1 to TRBJ1-1; 9 nucleotides match TRBD1. The germline V gene has CDR1 MGHDK and CDR2 SYGVNS. Trimming at V came to 2 bases and at J to 5 bases, leaving 6 bases not matched to a gene. This CDR3 region has 15 residues. In DNA, the CDR3 is TGTGCCAGCAGTGAAAGTACAGGGACAGGGACTGAAGCTTTCTTT. Protein: CASSESTGTGTEAFF.

V is TRBV7-2 and J is TRBJ2-5, with 10 positions matching TRBD2. Germline V gene data show CDR1 as SGHTA and CDR2 as FQGNSA. The CDR3 totals 14 residues. V gave up 5 bases and J gave up 5 bases; unmatched junction bases: 5. CDR3 bases: TGTGCCAGCAGCCCTCCAGCGGGGGGGGAGACCCAGTACTTC. Translating it yields CASSPPAGGETQYF.

Ten or more counts support this clone. The chain combines TRBV13 with TRBJ2-5; D not resolved. With 5 bases removed from V and 5 bases from J, the gap between germline ends came to 15 bases. Germline CDR1 PRHDT, CDR2 FYEKMQ (reference sequence). This CDR3 has 14 residues. The CDR3 loop is CASSPRRGVETQYF. The CDR3 DNA is TGTGCCAGCAGCCCCCGGAGAGGAGTGGAGACCCAGTACTTC.

The chain links TRBV7-2 to TRBJ2-5, with 11 bases identical to TRBD2. V trimming: 5 bases; J trimming: 10 bases; junction bases outside the gene matches: 12. The CDR3 consists of 15 residues. The germline V gene encodes CDR1 SGHTA and CDR2 FQGNSA. CDR3 sequence (DNA): TGTGCCAGCAGCCAAACTCCCGGGACTAGCGGCCACCAGTACTTC. It codes for CASSQTPGTSGHQYF.

The table lists this clone with a few counts. V is TRBV7-2 and J is TRBJ2-4, with 7 bases lining up with TRBD1. V dropped 1 base and J dropped 7; count of bases not matched to a gene: 4. The CDR3 spans 14 residues. Germline values: CDR1 SGHTA, CDR2 FQGNSA. The CDR3 DNA reads as TGTGCCAGCAGCTTAGACAGGGGTGGGAACATTCAGTACTTC. This sequence encodes CASSLDRGGNIQYF.

This clone was seen more than once but under ten times. The CDR3 loop is CASSNPDVLETQYF. The CDR3 DNA follows: TGCGCCAGCAGTAACCCTGACGTCTTGGAGACCCAGTACTTC. The V gene is TRBV5-1, the J gene TRBJ2-5, with D unclear. The CDR3 is made up of 14 amino acids. CDR1 is SGHRS, CDR2 YFSETQ, per germline. Trimming took 5 bases from V and 5 from J, leaving 16 bases between them. Supplemented by reference TRBV5-1 and TRBJ2-5, the full variable domain reads KAGVTQTPRYLIKTRGQQVTLSCSPISGHRSVSWYQQTPGQGLQFLFEYFSETQRNKGNFPGRFSGRQFSNSRSEMNVSTLELGDSALYLCASSNPDVLETQYFGPGTRLLVL.

This clone came up a few times. The gene calls are TRBV27 and TRBJ2-5; D is perhaps TRBD1 or TRBD2 (5 bases each). The CDR3 loop spans 15 amino acids. V was pared by 5 bases and J by 4 bases, with 17 bases between. Germline-derived CDR1 and CDR2 are MNHEY and SMNVEV (reference sequence). This CDR3 is CASSRSLGVRETQYF. The CDR3 nucleotides read TGTGCCAGCAGTAGGTCGCTGGGGGTGCGAGAGACCCAGTACTTC.

The V and J genes are TRBV9 and TRBJ2-2; D unclear. The V and J ends lost 0 bases and 6 bases respectively, with 9 bases between them. Germline V lookup: CDR1 SGDLS, CDR2 YYNGEE. This CDR3 has 14 residues. The CDR3 coding sequence is TGTGCCAGCAGCGTAGGGTCGATGCCCGGGGAGCTGTTTTTT. Residues: CASSVGSMPGELFF.

This clone was observed a handful of times. The chain combines TRBV4-3 with TRBJ2-7; TRBD1 is a possible D gene (6 bases). The CDR3 runs to 16 residues. V was clipped by 0 bases and J by 1 base, with 13 bases between them. Germline CDR1 and CDR2: LGHNA and YSLEER. The DNA for the CDR3 is TGCGCCAGCAGCCAAGATAACCGGGACAAATCCTACGAGCAGTACTTC. It yields the protein CASSQDNRDKSYEQYF.

This chain joins TRBV9 and TRBJ2-1, with D hard to call. Between the trimmed V and J ends, which lost 2 bases and 0 bases, there was a span of 9 bases. This CDR3 contains 15 residues. Germline CDR1 and CDR2: SGDLS and YYNGEE. CDR3 in amino acids: CASSVEARSYNEQFF. The CDR3 region has the DNA TGTGCCAGCAGCGTTGAAGCGCGCTCCTACAATGAGCAGTTCTTC.

CDR3 protein: CASSRGTVYGYTF. In nucleotides, the CDR3 is TGTGCCAGCAGCCGAGGAACGGTCTATGGCTACACCTTC. The chain couples TRBV7-3 to TRBJ1-2, with no clear D. The length of the CDR3 is 13 residues. The V gene's germline CDR1 is SGHTA and CDR2 FQGTGA. The V end was cut by 5 bases, the J end by 4 bases, with 11 bases between.

This clone was observed a handful of times. The CDR3 region is CASSARDRGFGDTQYF. Written as DNA, the CDR3 is TGTGCCAGCAGTGCCCGGGACAGGGGATTCGGAGATACGCAGTATTTT. The chain couples TRBV2 to TRBJ2-3, with TRBD1 matching 10 bases. The germline CDR1 and CDR2 sequences are SNHLY and FYNNEI. The CDR3 contains 16 residues. V shed 4 bases, J shed 5 bases, and the junction held 9 bases outside the gene matches. The entire variable domain, with the rest obtained from reference TRBV2 and TRBJ2-3, is as follows: EPEVTQTPSHQVTQMGQEVILRCVPISNHLYFYWYRQILGQKVEFLVSFYNNEISEKSEIFDDQFSVERPDGSNFTLKIRSTKLEDSAMYFCASSARDRGFGDTQYFGPGTRLTVL.

The genes are TRBV30 and TRBJ1-1; D uncertain. The CDR3 runs to 12 residues. V lost 3 bases and J 1 base, leaving 6 bases between the germline ends. The germline CDR1 and CDR2 sequences are GTSNPN and SVGIG (reference sequence). Written as DNA, the CDR3 is TGTGCCTGGAGGGAGTGGAACACTGAAGCTTTCTTT. It codes for CAWREWNTEAFF.

The V call is TRBV11-3, the J call TRBJ2-5, with D uncertain. The CDR3 covers 14 residues. V dropped 5 bases and J dropped 1 base, with 11 bases sitting between them. The germline V gene encodes CDR1 SGHNT and CDR2 YENEEA. The CDR3 loop is CASSKRRGQETQYF. CDR3 coding DNA: TGTGCCAGCAGCAAAAGGCGTGGCCAAGAGACCCAGTACTTC.

The chain joins TRBV14 to TRBJ2-2; TRBD1 matches at 9 bases. The V gene's germline CDR1 is SGHDN and CDR2 FVKESK. The CDR3 length is 14 residues. V shed 9 bases and J 5 bases; nucleotides not matched to a gene: 7. The CDR3: CASGLTGGTGELFF. The CDR3 DNA is TGTGCCAGTGGCCTGACAGGGGGAACCGGGGAGCTGTTTTTT. The complete variable domain, with remaining parts taken from reference TRBV14 and TRBJ2-2, reads EAGVTQFPSHSVIEKGQTVTLRCDPISGHDNLYWYRRVMGKEIKFLLHFVKESKQDESGMPNNRFLAERTGGTYSTLKVQPAELEDSGVYFCASGLTGGTGELFFGEGSRLTVL.

This clone was seen a handful of times. One junction end disagrees with the germline gene, perhaps due to a read error. This rearrangement joins TRBV28 to TRBJ2-1; 10 nucleotides align to TRBD1. Germline V lookup: CDR1 MDHEN, CDR2 SYDVKM. The CDR3 loop spans 12 amino acids. CDR3 region: CASSPGTGVGLF. CDR3 sequence (DNA): TGTGCCAGCAGTCCTGGGACAGGGGTCGGACTCTTC. The entire variable domain, with the rest obtained from reference TRBV28 and TRBJ2-1, is as follows: DVKVTQSSRYLVKRTGEKVFLECVQDMDHENMFWYRQDPGLGLRLIYFSYDVKMKEKGDIPEGYSVSREKKERFSLILESASTNQTSMYLCASSPGTGVGLFGPGTRLTVL.

As regards this clone: Germline and junction disagree at one end, which may indicate a read error. The chain uses TRBV29-1 and TRBJ2-3, with 7 bases matching TRBD2. This CDR3 spans 14 amino acids. Germline assignment: CDR1 SQVTM and CDR2 ANQGSEA. The CDR3 loop reads CSLEGGTDTDTQYF. CDR3 in DNA: TGCAGCCTTGAGGGAGGGACCGACACAGATACGCAGTATTTT.

The chain couples TRBV4-2 to TRBJ2-7, with 9 bases identical to TRBD2. The junction had 12 bases not matched to a gene; V was cut back by 0 bases and J by 6 bases. CDR1 LGHNA and CDR2 YNFKEQ come from the germline V gene. This CDR3 region has 17 residues. CDR3 sequence reads: CASSQDLGTSLPREQYF. CDR3 nucleotides: TGTGCCAGCAGCCAAGACCTAGGGACTAGCTTGCCCCGCGAGCAGTACTTC.

This clone appeared a few times. The chain employs TRBV7-6 and TRBJ2-1; 7 bases agree with TRBD1. Germline lookup yields CDR1 SGHVS and CDR2 FNYEAQ. V was pared by 5 bases and J by 6 bases, with 10 bases of the junction left unmatched. CDR3 size: 15 residues. The DNA for the CDR3 is TGTGCCAGCAGCCGCCCGACAGGGCCGGGCAATGAGCAGTTCTTC. It yields the protein CASSRPTGPGNEQFF. Looking up the rest from reference TRBV7-6 and TRBJ2-1 gives the full variable domain: GAGVSQSPRYKVTKRGQDVALRCDPISGHVSLYWYRQALGQGPEFLTYFNYEAQQDKSGLPNDRFSAERPEGSISTLTIQRTEQRDSAMYRCASSRPTGPGNEQFFGPGTRLTVL.

This clone was found a few times. This chain joins TRBV15 and TRBJ2-2; D remains unclear. This CDR3 is 14 amino acids long. Germline V lookup: CDR1 LNHNV, CDR2 YYDKDF (reference sequence). The ends were cut back, 0 bases at V and 4 bases at J, with 6 bases in the middle. Here the CDR3 reads CATSRDRPTGELFF. CDR3 DNA sequence: TGTGCCACCAGCAGAGATCGCCCCACCGGGGAGCTGTTTTTT.

This clone was detected only a few times. The chain joins TRBV7-3 to TRBJ2-3; D unresolved. The V and J ends lost 3 bases and 5 bases respectively, with 12 bases between them. Per the germline V gene, CDR1 is SGHTA and CDR2 is FQGTGA. The CDR3 totals 14 residues. CDR3 amino acids: CASSFFGTEDTQYF. Written as DNA, the CDR3 is TGTGCCAGCAGCTTTTTCGGTACTGAAGATACGCAGTATTTT. Full variable domain (missing parts from reference TRBV7-3 and TRBJ2-3): GAGVSQTPSNKVTEKGKYVELRCDPISGHTALYWYRQSLGQGPEFLIYFQGTGAADDSGLPNDRFFAVRPEGSVSTLKIQRTERGDSAVYLCASSFFGTEDTQYFGPGTRLTVL.

Only a few counts were recorded for this clone. V is TRBV18 and J is TRBJ2-1; 13 bases agree with TRBD2. CDR3 size: 17 residues. Germline lookup yields CDR1 KGHSH and CDR2 LQKENI. Trimming took 0 bases from V and 8 from J; bases not matched to a gene: 7. CDR3 region: CASSPPSTSGRGDEQFF. The CDR3 DNA sequence: TGTGCCAGCTCACCACCGTCTACTAGCGGGAGGGGCGATGAGCAGTTCTTC. The complete variable domain, with remaining parts taken from reference TRBV18 and TRBJ2-1, reads NAGVMQNPRHLVRRRGQEARLRCSPMKGHSHVYWYRQLPEEGLKFMVYLQKENIIDESGMPKERFSAEFPKEGPSILRIQQVVRGDSAAYFCASSPPSTSGRGDEQFFGPGTRLTVL.

The chain uses TRBV5-4 and TRBJ2-7; TRBD1 or TRBD2 may be the D gene (5 bases each). CDR3 length: 12 residues. Germline loops: CDR1 SGHNT, CDR2 YYREEE (reference sequence). Trimming took off 4 bases at V and 3 bases at J, with 8 bases between the two ends. The CDR3 DNA is TGTGCCAGCAGCAGGGACCGCTACGAGCAGTACGTC. Protein sequence: CASSRDRYEQYV.